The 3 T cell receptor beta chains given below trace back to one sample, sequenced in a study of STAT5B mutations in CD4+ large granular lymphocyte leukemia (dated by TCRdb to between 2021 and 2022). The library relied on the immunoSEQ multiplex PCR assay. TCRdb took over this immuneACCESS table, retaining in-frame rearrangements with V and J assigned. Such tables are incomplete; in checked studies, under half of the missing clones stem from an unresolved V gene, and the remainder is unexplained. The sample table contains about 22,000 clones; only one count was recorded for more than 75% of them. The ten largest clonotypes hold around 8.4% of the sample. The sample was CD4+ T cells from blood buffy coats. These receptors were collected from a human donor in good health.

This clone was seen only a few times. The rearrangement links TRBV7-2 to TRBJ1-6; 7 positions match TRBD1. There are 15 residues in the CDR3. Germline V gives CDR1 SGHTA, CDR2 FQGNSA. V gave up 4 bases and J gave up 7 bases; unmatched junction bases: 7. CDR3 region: CASSSWTGKNSPLHF. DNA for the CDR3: TGTGCCAGCAGCTCTTGGACAGGAAAGAATTCACCCCTCCACTTT. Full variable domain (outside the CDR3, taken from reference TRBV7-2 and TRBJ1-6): GAGVSQSPSNKVTEKGKDVELRCDPISGHTALYWYRQSLGQGLEFLIYFQGNSAPDKSGLPSDRFSAERTGGSVSTLTIQRTQQEDSAVYLCASSSWTGKNSPLHFGNGTRLTVT.

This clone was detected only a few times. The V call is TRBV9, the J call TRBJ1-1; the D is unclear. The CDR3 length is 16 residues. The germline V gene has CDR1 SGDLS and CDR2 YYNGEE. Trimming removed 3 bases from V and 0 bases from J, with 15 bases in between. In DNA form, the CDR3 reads TGTGCCAGCAGCGCGCACATCGGGTCAATGAACACTGAAGCTTTCTTT. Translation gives CASSAHIGSMNTEAFF.

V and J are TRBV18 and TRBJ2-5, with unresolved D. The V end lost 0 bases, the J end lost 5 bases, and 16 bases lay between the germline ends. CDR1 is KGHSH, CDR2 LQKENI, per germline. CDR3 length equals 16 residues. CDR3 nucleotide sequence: TGTGCCAGCTCACCACCATTAGGGCCCGTGAGGGAGACCCAGTACTTC. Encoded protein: CASSPPLGPVRETQYF.